Listed below are T cell receptor beta chains from one sample, sequenced in a study of T cells in localized non-small cell lung cancer. TCRdb's copy holds only in-frame clones and misses some; the assay was immunoSEQ multiplex PCR. The data contain under 100,000 clones, more than 75% of them seen just once; the ten biggest clones take up 20% to 25%. Sample: peripheral blood, taken before any cancer treatment. The receptor source for this set is a woman aged 40-69 years with stage I squamous cell lung carcinoma. Both conserved end residues are part of each CDR3. Each record gives: J gene, V gene, CDR3 protein.

TRBJ1-2	TRBV6-5	CASSKGQSLFYGYTF
TRBJ2-7	TRBV4-1	CASSHDVSGTGAYEQYF
TRBJ2-1	TRBV9	CASSGRGRGRRGNEQFF
TRBJ1-1	TRBV5-1	CASSPGAGGGTEAFF
TRBJ1-5	TRBV30	CAFNQGAVDQPQHF
TRBJ2-3	TRBV5-4	CASSTPSGTDTQYF
TRBJ1-5	TRBV6-6	CASRASQGAFQPQHF
TRBJ1-4	TRBV5-4	CASSLAGGNEKLFF
TRBJ2-5	TRBV5-6	CASSLDLETQYF
TRBJ1-2	TRBV30	CAWSVLSGEGYTF
TRBJ1-1	TRBV7-2	CASSRAVEAFF
TRBJ2-7	TRBV30	CAWKGRDSYEQYF
TRBJ2-5	TRBV15	CATSRNPRGAQETQYF